The clone carrying this T cell receptor beta chain was recorded at least ten times. What it binds is unknown. The CDR3 end falls 3 residues outside the read, so it is completed with the germline J gene. This sample was taken from a study of T cell clonality in common variable immunodeficiency. Findings and limits, study-wide: Reportedly, TCR beta sequences from common variable immunodeficiency showed fewer deletions and N-nucleotide insertions.

Germline V lookup: CDR1 KGHSH, CDR2 LQKENI. The CDR3 is made up of 13 amino acids. Assay: immunoSEQ multiplex PCR; the TCRdb copy retains only in-frame clones and omits some. This repertoire holds roughly 34,000 clones, and none appear only once. Input material: peripheral blood mononuclear cells. The chain uses TRBV18 and TRBJ1-2; 10 bases match TRBD1. The receptor was isolated from a human donor with common variable immunodeficiency. Incomplete CDR3 DNA: TGTGCCAGCTCACCGGGGACAGGGGAAGGC. The encoded protein is CASSPGTGEG. The entire CDR3 is CASSPGTGEGYTF.